The source of this T cell receptor beta chain is a study of a mutant IDH1 vaccine in newly diagnosed glioma. Across the whole study: There were eight vaccinations for patients, given in weeks 1, 3, 5, 7, 11, 15, 19 and 23. Vaccination followed radiotherapy alone by 4-6 weeks, or accompanied temozolomide cycles.

Assay used: immunoSEQ multiplex PCR; TCRdb lists only in-frame clones, some missing. The data hold about 67,000 clones, with 75% to 90% observed a single time. The study's findings and limits: Among all patients, vaccine-induced immune responses occurred in roughly 93%.

The sample's time point: week 23, last vaccination. It was 300 ug of mutant IDH1 20-mer peptide that made up each vaccine dose, given with topical imiquimod. V was clipped by 0 bases and J by 0 bases, with 9 bases between them. The CDR3 covers 15 residues. Per the germline V gene, CDR1 is SGHKS and CDR2 is YYEKEE (reference sequence). On this clone itself: Its specificity is unknown.

The sample in question was PBMCs, obtained from a glioma patient whose treatment included an IDH1 peptide vaccine. The rearrangement links TRBV5-5 to TRBJ1-2; no definite D call. This clonotype was obtained from a man between 18 and 35 years old with glioma. The CDR3 spells CASSLDVGPNYGYTF. The CDR3 DNA sequence: TGTGCCAGCAGCTTGGACGTCGGACCTAACTATGGCTACACCTTC.